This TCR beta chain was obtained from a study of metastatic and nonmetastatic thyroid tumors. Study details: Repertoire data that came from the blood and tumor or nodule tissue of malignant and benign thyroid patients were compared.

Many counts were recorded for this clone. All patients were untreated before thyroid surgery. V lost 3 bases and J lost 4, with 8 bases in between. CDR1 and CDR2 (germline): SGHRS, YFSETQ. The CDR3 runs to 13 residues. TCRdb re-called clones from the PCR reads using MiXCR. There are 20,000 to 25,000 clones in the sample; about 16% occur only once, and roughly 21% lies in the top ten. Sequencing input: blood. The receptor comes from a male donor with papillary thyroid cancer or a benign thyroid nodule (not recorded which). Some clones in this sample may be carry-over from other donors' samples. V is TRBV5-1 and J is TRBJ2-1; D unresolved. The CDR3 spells CASSWADYNEQFF. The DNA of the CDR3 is TGCGCCAGCAGCTGGGCGGATTACAATGAGCAGTTCTTC.